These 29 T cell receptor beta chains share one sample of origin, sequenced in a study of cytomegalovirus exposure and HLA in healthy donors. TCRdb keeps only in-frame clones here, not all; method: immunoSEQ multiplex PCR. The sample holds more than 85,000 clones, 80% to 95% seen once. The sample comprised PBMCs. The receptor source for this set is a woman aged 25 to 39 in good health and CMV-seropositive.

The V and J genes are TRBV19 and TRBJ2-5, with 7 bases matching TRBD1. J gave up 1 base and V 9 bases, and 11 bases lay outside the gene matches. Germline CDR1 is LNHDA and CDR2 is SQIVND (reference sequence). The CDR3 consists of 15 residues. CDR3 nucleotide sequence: TGTGCCAGCACGGGACAGTCGACGGCCCAAGAGACCCAGTACTTC. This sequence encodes CASTGQSTAQETQYF.

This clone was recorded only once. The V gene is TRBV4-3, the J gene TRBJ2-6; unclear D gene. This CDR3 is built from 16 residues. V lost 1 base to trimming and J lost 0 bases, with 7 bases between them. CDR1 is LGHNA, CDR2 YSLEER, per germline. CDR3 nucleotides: TGCGCCAGCAGCCAAGTGGCCCACTCTGGGGCCAACGTCCTGACTTTC. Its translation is CASSQVAHSGANVLTF.

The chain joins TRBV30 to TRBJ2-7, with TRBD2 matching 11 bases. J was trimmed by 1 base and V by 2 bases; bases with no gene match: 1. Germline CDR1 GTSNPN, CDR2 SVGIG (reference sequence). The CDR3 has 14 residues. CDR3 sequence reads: CAWSPSGGSYEQYF. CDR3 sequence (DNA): TGTGCCTGGAGTCCTAGCGGGGGGTCCTACGAGCAGTACTTC. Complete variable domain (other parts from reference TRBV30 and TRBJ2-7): SQTIHQWPATLVQPVGSPLSLECTVEGTSNPNLYWYRQAAGRGLQLLFYSVGIGQISSEVPQNLSASRPQDRQFILSSKKLLLSDSGFYLCAWSPSGGSYEQYFGPGTRLTVT.

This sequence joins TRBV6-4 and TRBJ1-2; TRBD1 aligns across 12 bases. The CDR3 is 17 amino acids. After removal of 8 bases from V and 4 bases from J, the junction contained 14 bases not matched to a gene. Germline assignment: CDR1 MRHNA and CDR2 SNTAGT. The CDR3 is CASSPGTGGAAGYGYTF. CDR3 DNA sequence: TGTGCCAGCTCCCCCGGGACAGGGGGCGCGGCGGGCTATGGCTACACCTTC.

CDR3 loop: CASTKPAGVTSNEQFF. CDR3 bases: TGTGCCAGCACGAAGCCGGCGGGAGTAACTTCCAATGAGCAGTTCTTC. This rearrangement joins TRBV11-2 to TRBJ2-1; 7 bases line up with TRBD2. The germline V gene has CDR1 SGHAT and CDR2 FQNNGV. The CDR3 is 16 amino acids. Trimming removed 7 bases from V and 6 bases from J; junction bases left unmatched: 15.

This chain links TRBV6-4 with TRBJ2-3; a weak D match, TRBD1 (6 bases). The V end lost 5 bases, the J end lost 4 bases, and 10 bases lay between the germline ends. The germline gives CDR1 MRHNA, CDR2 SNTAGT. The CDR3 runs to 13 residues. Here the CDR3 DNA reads TGTGCCAGCAGTACAAACAGGGCAGATACGCAGTATTTT. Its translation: CASSTNRADTQYF.

CDR3 DNA sequence: TGTGCCAGCAGCGTACGGGGATCTCTAGGCTATGGCTACACCTTC. Its translation: CASSVRGSLGYGYTF. The chain recombines TRBV9 with TRBJ1-2, with D hard to call. The CDR3 length is 15 residues. V was pared by 1 base and J by 4 bases, with 14 bases between. Looked up from germline, CDR1 is SGDLS and CDR2 is YYNGEE.

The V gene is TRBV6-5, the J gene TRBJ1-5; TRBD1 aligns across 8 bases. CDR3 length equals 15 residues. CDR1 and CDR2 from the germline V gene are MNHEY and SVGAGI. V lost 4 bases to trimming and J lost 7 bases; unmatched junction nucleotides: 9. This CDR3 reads CASSWVRGRRQPQHF. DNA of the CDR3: TGTGCCAGCAGTTGGGTCAGGGGGCGCAGGCAGCCCCAGCATTTT.

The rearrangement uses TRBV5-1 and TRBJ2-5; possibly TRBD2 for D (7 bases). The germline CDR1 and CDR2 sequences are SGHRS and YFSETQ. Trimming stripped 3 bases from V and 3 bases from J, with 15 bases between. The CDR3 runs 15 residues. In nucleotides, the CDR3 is TGCGCCAGCAGCTACTTGGGGGGGGGCGAAGAGACCCAGTACTTC. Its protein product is CASSYLGGGEETQYF.

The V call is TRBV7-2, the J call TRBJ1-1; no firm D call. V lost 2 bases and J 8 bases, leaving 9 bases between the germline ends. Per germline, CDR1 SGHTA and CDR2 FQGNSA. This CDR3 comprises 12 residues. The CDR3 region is CASSLFEGEAFF. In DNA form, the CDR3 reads TGTGCCAGCAGCTTATTCGAGGGAGAAGCTTTCTTT.

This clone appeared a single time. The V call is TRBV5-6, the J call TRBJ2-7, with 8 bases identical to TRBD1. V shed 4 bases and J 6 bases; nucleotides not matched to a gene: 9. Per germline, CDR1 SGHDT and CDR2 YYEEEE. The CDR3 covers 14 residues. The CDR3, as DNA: TGTGCCAGCAGCCCCAGGGGGCGCGAGGGCGAGCAGTACTTC. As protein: CASSPRGREGEQYF.

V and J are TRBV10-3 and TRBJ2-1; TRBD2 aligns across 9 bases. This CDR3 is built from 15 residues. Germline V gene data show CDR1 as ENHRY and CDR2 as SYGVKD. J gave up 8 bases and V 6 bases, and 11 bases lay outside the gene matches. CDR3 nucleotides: TGTGCCATCAGCACCAGGACTAGCGTTACGGATGAGCAGTTCTTC. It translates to CAISTRTSVTDEQFF.

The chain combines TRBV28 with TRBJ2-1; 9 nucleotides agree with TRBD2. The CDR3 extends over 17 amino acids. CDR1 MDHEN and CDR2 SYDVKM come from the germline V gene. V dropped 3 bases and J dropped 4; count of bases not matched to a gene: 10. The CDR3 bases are TGTGCCAGCAGTTTCAACCGGGGACTAGCAGATTACAATGAGCAGTTCTTC. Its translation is CASSFNRGLADYNEQFF.

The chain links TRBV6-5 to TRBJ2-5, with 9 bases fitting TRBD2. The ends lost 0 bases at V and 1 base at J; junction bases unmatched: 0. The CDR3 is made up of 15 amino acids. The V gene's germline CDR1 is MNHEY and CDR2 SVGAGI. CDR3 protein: CASSYSTSGQETQYF. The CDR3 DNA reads TGTGCCAGCAGTTACTCGACTAGCGGCCAAGAGACCCAGTACTTC.

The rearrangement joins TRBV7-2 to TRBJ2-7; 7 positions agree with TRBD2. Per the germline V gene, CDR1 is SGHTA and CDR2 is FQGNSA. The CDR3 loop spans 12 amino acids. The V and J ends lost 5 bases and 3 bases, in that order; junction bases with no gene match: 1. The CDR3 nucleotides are TGTGCCAGCAGCGGGGGGGGCTACGAGCAGTACTTC. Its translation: CASSGGGYEQYF.

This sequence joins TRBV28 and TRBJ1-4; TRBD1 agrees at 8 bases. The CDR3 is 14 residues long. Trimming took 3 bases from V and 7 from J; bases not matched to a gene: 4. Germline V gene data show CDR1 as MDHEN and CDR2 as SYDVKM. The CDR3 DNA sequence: TGTGCCAGCAGTTTTCAGGGGGCCCGTGAAAAACTGTTTTTT. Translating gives CASSFQGAREKLFF.

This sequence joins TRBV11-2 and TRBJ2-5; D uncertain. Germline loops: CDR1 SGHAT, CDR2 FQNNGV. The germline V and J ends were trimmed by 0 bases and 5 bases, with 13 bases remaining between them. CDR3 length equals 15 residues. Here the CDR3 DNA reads TGTGCCAGCAGCTTAGATTTGAGGAGTTGGGAGACCCAGTACTTC. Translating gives CASSLDLRSWETQYF.

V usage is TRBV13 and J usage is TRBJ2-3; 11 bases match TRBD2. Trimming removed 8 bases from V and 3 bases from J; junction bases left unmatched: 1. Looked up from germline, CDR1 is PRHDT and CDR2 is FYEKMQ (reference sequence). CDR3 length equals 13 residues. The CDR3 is CASRTSGTDTQYF. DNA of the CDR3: TGTGCCAGCCGGACTAGCGGGACAGATACGCAGTATTTT.

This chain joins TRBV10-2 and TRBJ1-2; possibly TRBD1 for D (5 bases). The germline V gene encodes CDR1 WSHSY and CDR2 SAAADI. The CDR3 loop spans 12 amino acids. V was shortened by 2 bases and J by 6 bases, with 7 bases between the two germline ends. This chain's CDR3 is CASSEGGNGYTF. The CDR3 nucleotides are TGCGCCAGCAGTGAGGGGGGGAATGGCTACACCTTC.

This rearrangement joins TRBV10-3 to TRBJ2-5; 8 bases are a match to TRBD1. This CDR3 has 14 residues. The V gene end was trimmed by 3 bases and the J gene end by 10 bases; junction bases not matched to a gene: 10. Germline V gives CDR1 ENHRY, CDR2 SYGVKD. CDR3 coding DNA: TGTGCCATCAGTGACCCACAGGGGGTCCTGAGCCAGTACTTC. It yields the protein CAISDPQGVLSQYF.

The CDR3 sequence is CASSDNYRLPNEQFF. The CDR3 DNA follows: TGTGCCAGCAGTGACAACTACAGGTTACCCAATGAGCAGTTCTTC. This chain links TRBV28 with TRBJ2-1; the D gene is possibly TRBD1 (5 bases). The length of the CDR3 is 15 residues. V was trimmed by 5 bases and J by 6 bases, leaving 17 bases between them. Germline CDR1 MDHEN, CDR2 SYDVKM.

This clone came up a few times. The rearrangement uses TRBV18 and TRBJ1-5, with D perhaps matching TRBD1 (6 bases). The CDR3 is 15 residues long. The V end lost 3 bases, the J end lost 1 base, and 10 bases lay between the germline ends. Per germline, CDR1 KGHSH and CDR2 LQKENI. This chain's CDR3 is CASSPSTGSNQPQHF. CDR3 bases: TGTGCCAGCTCACCTTCCACAGGGAGCAATCAGCCCCAGCATTTT.

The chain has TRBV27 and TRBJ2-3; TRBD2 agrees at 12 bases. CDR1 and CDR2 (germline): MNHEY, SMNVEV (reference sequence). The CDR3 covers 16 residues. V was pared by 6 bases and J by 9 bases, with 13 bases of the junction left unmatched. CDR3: CASSPLAGGPSSTQYF. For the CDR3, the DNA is TGTGCCAGCAGCCCCCTAGCGGGAGGGCCCTCGAGCACGCAGTATTTT.

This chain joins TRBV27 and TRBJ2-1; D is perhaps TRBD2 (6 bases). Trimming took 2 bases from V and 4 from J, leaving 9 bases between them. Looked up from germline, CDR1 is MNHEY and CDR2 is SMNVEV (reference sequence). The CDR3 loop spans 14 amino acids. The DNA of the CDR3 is TGTGCCAGCAGTTTAGCGGGAAGGTACAATGAGCAGTTCTTC. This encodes CASSLAGRYNEQFF.

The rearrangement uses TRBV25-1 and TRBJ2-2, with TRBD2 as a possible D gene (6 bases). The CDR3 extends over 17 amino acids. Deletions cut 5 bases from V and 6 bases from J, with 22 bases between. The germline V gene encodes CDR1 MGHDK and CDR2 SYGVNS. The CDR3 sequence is CASSLSGAGRRPGELFF. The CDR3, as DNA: TGTGCCAGCAGTCTCAGCGGTGCAGGGAGGAGGCCCGGGGAGCTGTTTTTT.

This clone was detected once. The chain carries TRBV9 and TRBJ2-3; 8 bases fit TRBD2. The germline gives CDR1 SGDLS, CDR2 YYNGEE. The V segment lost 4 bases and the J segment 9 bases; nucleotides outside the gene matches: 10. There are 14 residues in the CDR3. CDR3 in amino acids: CASSSRTSRGTQYF. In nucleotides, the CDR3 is TGTGCCAGCAGCTCCCGGACTAGCCGGGGGACGCAGTATTTT.

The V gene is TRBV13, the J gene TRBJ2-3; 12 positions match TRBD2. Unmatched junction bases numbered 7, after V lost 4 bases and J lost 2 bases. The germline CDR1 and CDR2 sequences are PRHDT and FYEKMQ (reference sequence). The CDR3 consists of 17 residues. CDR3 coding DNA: TGTGCCAGCAGCTCAAAGACTAGCGGGGGATTCACAGATACGCAGTATTTT. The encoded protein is CASSSKTSGGFTDTQYF. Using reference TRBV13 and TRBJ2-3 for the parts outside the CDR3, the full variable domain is AAGVIQSPRHLIKEKRETATLKCYPIPRHDTVYWYQQGPGQDPQFLISFYEKMQSDKGSIPDRFSAQQFSDYHSELNMSSLELGDSALYFCASSSKTSGGFTDTQYFGPGTRLTVL.

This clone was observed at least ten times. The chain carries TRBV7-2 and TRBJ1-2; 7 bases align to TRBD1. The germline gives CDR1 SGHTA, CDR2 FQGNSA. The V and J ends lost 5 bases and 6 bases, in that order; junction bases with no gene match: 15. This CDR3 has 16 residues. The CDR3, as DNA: TGTGCCAGCAGCCCACCTGGACAGGTCCAACTTAATGGCTACACCTTC. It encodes CASSPPGQVQLNGYTF.

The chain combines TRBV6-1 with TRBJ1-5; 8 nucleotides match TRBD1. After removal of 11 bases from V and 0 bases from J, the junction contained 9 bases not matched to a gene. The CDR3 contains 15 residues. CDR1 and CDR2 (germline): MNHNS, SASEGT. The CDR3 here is CAVGTGWYSNQPQHF. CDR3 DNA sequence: TGTGCCGTAGGGACAGGTTGGTATAGCAATCAGCCCCAGCATTTT.